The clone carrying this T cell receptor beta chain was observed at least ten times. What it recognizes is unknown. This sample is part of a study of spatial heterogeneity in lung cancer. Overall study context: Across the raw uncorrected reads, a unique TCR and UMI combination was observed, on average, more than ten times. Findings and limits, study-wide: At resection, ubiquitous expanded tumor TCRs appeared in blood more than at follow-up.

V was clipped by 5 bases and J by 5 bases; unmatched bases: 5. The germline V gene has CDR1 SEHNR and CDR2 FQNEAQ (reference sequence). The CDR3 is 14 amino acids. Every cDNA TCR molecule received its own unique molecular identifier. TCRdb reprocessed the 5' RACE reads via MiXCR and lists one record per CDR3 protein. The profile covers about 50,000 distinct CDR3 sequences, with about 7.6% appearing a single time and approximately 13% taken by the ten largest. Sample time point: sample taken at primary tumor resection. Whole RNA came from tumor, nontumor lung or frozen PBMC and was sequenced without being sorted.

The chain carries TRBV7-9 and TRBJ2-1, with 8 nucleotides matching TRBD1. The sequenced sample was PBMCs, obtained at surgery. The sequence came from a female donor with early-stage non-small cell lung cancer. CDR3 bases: TGTGCCAGCAGCCTCGGACAGGGACACAATGAGCAGTTCTTC. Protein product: CASSLGQGHNEQFF. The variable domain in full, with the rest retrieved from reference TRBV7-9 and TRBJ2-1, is DTGVSQNPRHKITKRGQNVTFRCDPISEHNRLYWYRQTLGQGPEFLTYFQNEAQLEKSRLLSDRFSAERPKGSFSTLEIQRTEQGDSAMYLCASSLGQGHNEQFFGPGTRLTVL.